Listed below are T cell receptor beta chains from one sample, sequenced in a study of cytomegalovirus exposure and HLA in healthy donors. Assay used: immunoSEQ multiplex PCR; TCRdb lists only in-frame clones, some missing. The sample carries 140,000 or so clones, about 80% recorded once. The specimen sequenced was PBMCs. All receptors come from a woman younger than 35 in good health and CMV-seropositive. CDR3s include the opening cysteine and the closing phenylalanine or tryptophan. A D gene is named only where the DNA matches it firmly. Size is stated for part of the rows, as once, few or many counts, or as a class when the clone is expanded.

abundance	v_gene	d_gene	j_gene	CDR3aa	CDR3nt
.	TRBV6-1	TRBD1	TRBJ2-2	CASSLTGETGELFF	TGTGCCAGCAGTTTGACAGGGGAGACCGGGGAGCTGTTTTTT
.	TRBV6-5	.	TRBJ2-7	CASTGAGEQYF	TGTGCCAGCACCGGAGCTGGGGAGCAGTACTTC
.	TRBV5-6	TRBD1	TRBJ1-2	CASSTRNRGPYGYTF	TGTGCCAGCAGCACACGAAACAGGGGGCCCTATGGCTACACCTTC
.	TRBV18	TRBD2	TRBJ2-7	CASSPPGGVEQYF	TGTGCCAGCTCACCACCGGGAGGGGTCGAGCAGTACTTC
.	TRBV19	TRBD2	TRBJ2-4	CASSIRGLSGGAKNIQYF	TGTGCCAGTAGTATAAGGGGGCTTAGCGGGGGTGCCAAAAACATTCAGTACTTC
once	TRBV30	.	TRBJ1-2	CACGHEQGYTF	TGTGCCTGCGGACACGAGCAAGGCTACACCTTC
.	TRBV5-8	.	TRBJ2-7	CASSRGTTGYEQYF	TGTGCCAGCAGCAGAGGGACAACGGGCTACGAGCAGTACTTC
.	TRBV6-5	.	TRBJ2-7	CASSVGGSAGYEQYF	TGTGCCAGCAGCGTCGGGGGATCCGCGGGTTACGAGCAGTACTTC
.	TRBV30	.	TRBJ1-1	CAWSLGGQGTEAFF	TGTGCCTGGAGTCTGGGGGGGCAGGGGACTGAAGCTTTCTTT
.	TRBV27	.	TRBJ1-5	CASSPGAQGPFGPQHF	TGTGCCAGCAGCCCAGGAGCCCAGGGTCCATTCGGGCCCCAGCATTTT
.	TRBV6-5	.	TRBJ1-1	CASSRFDTSTEAFF	TGTGCCAGCAGCAGGTTCGACACCTCCACTGAAGCTTTCTTT
.	TRBV6-1	.	TRBJ2-1	CASSLLGREQFF	TGTGCCAGCAGCCTGCTTGGGAGAGAGCAGTTCTTC
.	TRBV18	.	TRBJ1-1	CASSPVGRATEAFF	TGTGCCAGCTCACCCGTCGGCAGGGCCACTGAAGCTTTCTTT
.	TRBV5-1	TRBD2	TRBJ2-1	CASSLGGASYNEQFF	TGCGCCAGCAGCCTCGGGGGGGCCTCTTACAATGAGCAGTTCTTC
.	TRBV6-4	TRBD2	TRBJ2-3	CASSERGGTDTQYF	TGTGCCAGCAGTGAGCGGGGGGGCACAGATACGCAGTATTTT
.	TRBV7-8	TRBD1	TRBJ1-4	CASSLPQGASNEKLFF	TGTGCCAGCAGCTTACCACAGGGGGCTTCTAATGAAAAACTGTTTTTT
.	TRBV13	.	TRBJ1-3	CASSLARGNTIYF	TGTGCCAGCAGCTTAGCCCGGGGAAACACCATATATTTT
.	TRBV7-2	TRBD1	TRBJ1-4	CASSLAALTGPNEKLFF	TGTGCCAGCAGCTTAGCTGCACTGACAGGGCCCAATGAAAAACTGTTTTTT
.	TRBV29-1	.	TRBJ2-3	CSVDGEEGQVPTDTQYF	TGCAGCGTTGATGGGGAGGAGGGCCAGGTTCCCACAGATACGCAGTATTTT
.	TRBV5-1	TRBD1	TRBJ2-7	CASSLGPGTATYEQYF	TGCGCCAGCAGCCTGGGCCCCGGGACAGCAACCTACGAGCAGTACTTC
.	TRBV19	TRBD1	TRBJ2-1	CASSARDRPSSYNEQFF	TGTGCCAGTAGTGCCAGGGACAGGCCGAGCTCCTACAATGAGCAGTTCTTC
.	TRBV9	TRBD2	TRBJ2-1	CASSVDEGGLVEQFF	TGTGCCAGCAGCGTAGATGAGGGGGGACTAGTTGAGCAGTTCTTC
.	TRBV18	.	TRBJ2-7	CASSRYQGGDEQYF	TGTGCCAGCTCCCGGTATCAGGGAGGTGACGAGCAGTACTTC
.	TRBV5-4	.	TRBJ2-7	CASSSRLSTPHEQYF	TGTGCCAGCAGCTCCCGACTTTCAACCCCCCACGAGCAGTACTTC
.	TRBV28	TRBD2	TRBJ2-7	CASEVQRGYEQYF	TGTGCCAGCGAAGTCCAGCGGGGCTACGAGCAGTACTTC
.	TRBV11-2	.	TRBJ2-7	CASSHSDEQYF	TGTGCCAGCAGCCACAGTGACGAGCAGTACTTC
.	TRBV2	TRBD1	TRBJ2-3	CASSGRQGSTDTQYF	TGTGCCAGCAGTGGTCGACAGGGGAGCACAGATACGCAGTATTTT
once	TRBV19	.	TRBJ1-5	CASSIGNNRVNQPQHF	TGTGCCAGTAGTATCGGGAACAACAGGGTAAATCAGCCCCAGCATTTT
.	TRBV19	.	TRBJ2-1	CASSGFKTGDNEQFF	TGTGCCAGTAGTGGGTTTAAGACTGGAGACAATGAGCAGTTCTTC
.	TRBV2	TRBD2	TRBJ2-5	CASERGRETQYF	TGTGCCAGCGAGCGGGGGAGGGAGACCCAGTACTTC
few	TRBV6-5	TRBD1	TRBJ1-1	CASSYPRQGGNTEAFF	TGTGCCAGCAGTTACCCGAGACAGGGGGGGAACACTGAAGCTTTCTTT
.	TRBV28	.	TRBJ1-2	CASSLNYGYTF	TGTGCCAGCAGTCTGAACTATGGCTACACCTTC
.	TRBV6-1	.	TRBJ1-2	CASKPSGQSNYGYTF	TGTGCCAGCAAACCCTCAGGACAGTCCAACTATGGCTACACCTTC
.	TRBV2	.	TRBJ1-1	CASSARGTEAFF	TGTGCCAGCAGTGCTAGGGGCACTGAAGCTTTCTTT
.	TRBV18	TRBD2	TRBJ2-3	CASSLPGGAVGYF	TGTGCCAGCTCACTGCCGGGGGGGGCTGTTGGATATTTT
.	TRBV5-1	.	TRBJ2-7	CASSSDPLTGSYEQYF	TGCGCCAGCAGCTCCGATCCCTTGACAGGCTCCTACGAGCAGTACTTC